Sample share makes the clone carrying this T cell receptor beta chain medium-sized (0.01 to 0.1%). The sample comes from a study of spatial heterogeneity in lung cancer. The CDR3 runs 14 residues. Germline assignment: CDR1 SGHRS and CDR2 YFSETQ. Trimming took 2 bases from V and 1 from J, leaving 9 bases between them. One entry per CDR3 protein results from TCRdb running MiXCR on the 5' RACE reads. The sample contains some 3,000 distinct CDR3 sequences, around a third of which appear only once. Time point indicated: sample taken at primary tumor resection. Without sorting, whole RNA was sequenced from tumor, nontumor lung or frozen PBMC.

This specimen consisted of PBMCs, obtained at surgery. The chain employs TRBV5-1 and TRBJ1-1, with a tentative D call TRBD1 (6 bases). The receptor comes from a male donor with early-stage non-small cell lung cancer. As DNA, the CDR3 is TGCGCCAGCAGCTTCCCGACAGGGAACACTGAAGCTTTCTTT. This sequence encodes CASSFPTGNTEAFF.